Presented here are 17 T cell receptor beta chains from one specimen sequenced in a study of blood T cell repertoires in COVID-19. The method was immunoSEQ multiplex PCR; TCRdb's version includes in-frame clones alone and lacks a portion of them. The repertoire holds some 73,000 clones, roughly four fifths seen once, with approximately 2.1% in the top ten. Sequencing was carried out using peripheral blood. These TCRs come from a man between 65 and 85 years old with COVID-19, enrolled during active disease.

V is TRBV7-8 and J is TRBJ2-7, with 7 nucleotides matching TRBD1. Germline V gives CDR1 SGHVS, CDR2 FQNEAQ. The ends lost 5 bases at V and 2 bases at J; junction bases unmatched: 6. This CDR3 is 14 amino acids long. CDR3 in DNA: TGTGCCAGCAGCGCATCTACAGGGGCCTACGAGCAGTACTTC. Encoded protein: CASSASTGAYEQYF.

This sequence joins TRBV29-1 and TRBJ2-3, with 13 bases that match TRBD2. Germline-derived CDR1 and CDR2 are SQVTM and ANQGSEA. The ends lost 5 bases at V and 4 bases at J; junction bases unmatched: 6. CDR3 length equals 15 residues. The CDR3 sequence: CSVRGLAGAPDTQYF. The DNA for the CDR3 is TGCAGCGTTAGAGGACTAGCGGGAGCTCCAGATACGCAGTATTTT.

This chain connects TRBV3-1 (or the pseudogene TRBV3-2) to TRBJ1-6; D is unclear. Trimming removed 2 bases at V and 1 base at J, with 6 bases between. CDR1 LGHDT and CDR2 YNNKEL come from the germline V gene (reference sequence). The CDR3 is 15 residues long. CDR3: CASSQSESYNSPLHF. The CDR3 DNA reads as TGTGCCAGCAGCCAATCAGAATCCTATAATTCACCCCTCCACTTT.

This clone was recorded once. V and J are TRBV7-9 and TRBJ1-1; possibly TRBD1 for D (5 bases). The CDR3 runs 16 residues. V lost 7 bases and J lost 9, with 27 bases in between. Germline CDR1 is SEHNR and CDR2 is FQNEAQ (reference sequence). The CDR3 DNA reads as TGTGCCAGCATTAAGGGGCGGTGGGCGGGAGGCCAGAAAGCTTTCTTT. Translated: CASIKGRWAGGQKAFF. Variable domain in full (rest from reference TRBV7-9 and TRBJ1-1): DTGVSQNPRHKITKRGQNVTFRCDPISEHNRLYWYRQTLGQGPEFLTYFQNEAQLEKSRLLSDRFSAERPKGSFSTLEIQRTEQGDSAMYLCASIKGRWAGGQKAFFGQGTRLTVV.

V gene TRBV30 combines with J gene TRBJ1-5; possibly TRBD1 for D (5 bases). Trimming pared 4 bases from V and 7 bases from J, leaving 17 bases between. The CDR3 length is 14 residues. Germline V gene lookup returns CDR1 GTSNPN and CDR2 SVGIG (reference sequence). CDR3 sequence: CAWTPARVVQPQHF. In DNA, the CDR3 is TGTGCCTGGACACCCGCCAGGGTGGTCCAGCCCCAGCATTTT.

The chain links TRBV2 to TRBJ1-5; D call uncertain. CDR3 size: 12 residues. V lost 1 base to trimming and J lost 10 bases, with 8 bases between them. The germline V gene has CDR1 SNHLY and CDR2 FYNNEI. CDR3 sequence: CASSEGGNPQHF. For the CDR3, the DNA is TGTGCCAGCAGTGAAGGAGGTAATCCCCAGCATTTT.

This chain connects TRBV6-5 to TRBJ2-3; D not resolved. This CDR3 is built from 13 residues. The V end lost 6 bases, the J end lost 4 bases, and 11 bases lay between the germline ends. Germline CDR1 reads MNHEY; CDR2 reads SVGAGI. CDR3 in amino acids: CASRIPGADTQYF. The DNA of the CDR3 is TGTGCCAGCAGAATACCGGGTGCAGATACGCAGTATTTT.

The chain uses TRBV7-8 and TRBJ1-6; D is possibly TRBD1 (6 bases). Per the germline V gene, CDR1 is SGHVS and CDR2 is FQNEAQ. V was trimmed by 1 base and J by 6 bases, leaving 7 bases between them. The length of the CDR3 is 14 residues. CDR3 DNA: TGTGCCAGCAGCTTAGACAGGGCTAATTCACCCCTCCACTTT. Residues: CASSLDRANSPLHF.

CDR3 loop: CASSQDNRRNTEAFF. DNA for the CDR3: TGTGCCAGCAGCCAAGATAACAGGAGGAACACTGAAGCTTTCTTT. V and J are TRBV3-1 (or the pseudogene TRBV3-2) and TRBJ1-1, with a tentative D call TRBD1 (5 bases). V shed 0 bases and J shed 1 base, with 9 bases lying between them. The CDR3 runs to 15 residues. Germline V lookup: CDR1 LGHDT, CDR2 YNNKEL (reference sequence).

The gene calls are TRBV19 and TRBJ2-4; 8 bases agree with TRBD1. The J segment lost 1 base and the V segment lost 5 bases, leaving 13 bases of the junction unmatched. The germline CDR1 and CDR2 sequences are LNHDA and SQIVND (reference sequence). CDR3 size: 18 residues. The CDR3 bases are TGTGCCAGTAGTCCCCAACGTCAGGGGGCGCGGGCCAAAAACATTCAGTACTTC. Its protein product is CASSPQRQGARAKNIQYF.

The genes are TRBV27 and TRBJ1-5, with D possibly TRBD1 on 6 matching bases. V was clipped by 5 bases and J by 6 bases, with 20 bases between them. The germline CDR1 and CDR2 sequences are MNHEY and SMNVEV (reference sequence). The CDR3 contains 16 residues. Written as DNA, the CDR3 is TGTGCCAGCAGTAACTACCAGACAGGTTTGAGTCAGCCCCAGCATTTT. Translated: CASSNYQTGLSQPQHF.

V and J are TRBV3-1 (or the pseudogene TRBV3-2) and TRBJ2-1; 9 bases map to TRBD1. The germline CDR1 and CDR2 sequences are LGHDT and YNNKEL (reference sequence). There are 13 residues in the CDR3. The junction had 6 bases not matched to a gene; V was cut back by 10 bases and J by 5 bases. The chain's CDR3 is CATGTGLNNEQFF. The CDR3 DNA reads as TGTGCCACCGGGACAGGGCTTAACAATGAGCAGTTCTTC.

The CDR3 is CASSHRGPYEQYF. In DNA form, the CDR3 reads TGTGCCAGCAGCCACAGAGGCCCCTACGAGCAGTACTTC. The V and J genes are TRBV3-1 (or the pseudogene TRBV3-2) and TRBJ2-7; no reliable D call. Trimming removed 3 bases from V and 2 bases from J, with 8 bases in between. From germline, CDR1 is LGHDT and CDR2 YNNKEL (reference sequence). CDR3 length equals 13 residues.

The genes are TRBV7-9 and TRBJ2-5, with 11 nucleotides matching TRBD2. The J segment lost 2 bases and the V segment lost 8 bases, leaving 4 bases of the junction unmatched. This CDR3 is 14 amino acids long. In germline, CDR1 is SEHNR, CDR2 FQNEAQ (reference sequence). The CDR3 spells CASELAGGQETQYF. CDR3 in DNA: TGTGCCAGCGAATTAGCGGGAGGGCAAGAGACCCAGTACTTC.

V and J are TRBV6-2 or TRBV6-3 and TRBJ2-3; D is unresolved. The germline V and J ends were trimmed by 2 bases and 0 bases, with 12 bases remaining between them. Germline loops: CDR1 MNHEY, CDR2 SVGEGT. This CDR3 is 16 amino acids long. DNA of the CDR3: TGTGCCAGCAGTTACGGGCAGTTAATAAGCACAGATACGCAGTATTTT. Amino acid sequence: CASSYGQLISTDTQYF.

The CDR3 DNA is TGTGCCAGCAGCTTGGCCCAGGGCACTGAAGCTTTCTTT. This codes for CASSLAQGTEAFF. V gene TRBV5-4 combines with J gene TRBJ1-1, with D maybe TRBD1 (5 bases). CDR1 is SGHNT, CDR2 YYREEE, per germline (reference sequence). V dropped 0 bases and J dropped 4 bases, with 7 bases sitting between them. The length of the CDR3 is 13 residues.

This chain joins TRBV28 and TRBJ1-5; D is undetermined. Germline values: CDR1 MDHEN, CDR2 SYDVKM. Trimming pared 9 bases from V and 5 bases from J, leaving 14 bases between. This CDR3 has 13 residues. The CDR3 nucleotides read TGTGCCAGTGAGGAGGGTTCGTATCAGCCCCAGCATTTT. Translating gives CASEEGSYQPQHF.